The T cell receptor (beta chain) under discussion was sequenced for a study of shared clonotypes between healthy human individuals. This clone has a single count. The data were produced by immunoSEQ multiplex PCR, yet TCRdb's version contains in-frame clones alone and is incomplete. This table holds around 180,000 clones, approximately 92% found once. The specimen sequenced was naive CD4+ T cells sorted from blood. Subset of the sample: CD45RA+ positively selected. The TCR sequence derives from a woman aged 25-40 years in good health.

This chain's CDR3 is CATSREDRGNNQPQHF. Here the CDR3 DNA reads TGTGCCACCAGCAGAGAGGACAGGGGGAACAATCAGCCCCAGCATTTT. This chain links TRBV15 with TRBJ1-5, with TRBD1 identical over 10 bases. Germline CDR1 reads LNHNV; CDR2 reads YYDKDF (reference sequence). The V segment lost 0 bases and the J segment 3 bases; nucleotides outside the gene matches: 2. The CDR3 is 16 amino acids. The variable domain in full, with the rest retrieved from reference TRBV15 and TRBJ1-5, is DAMVIQNPRYQVTQFGKPVTLSCSQTLNHNVMYWYQQKSSQAPKLLFHYYDKDFNNEADTPDNFQSRRPNTSFCFLDIRSPGLGDTAMYLCATSREDRGNNQPQHFGDGTRLSIL.